The rows below give T cell receptor beta chains drawn from one sample of a study of graft-versus-host responses after intestinal transplantation. The antigens for these receptors are not known. The method was immunoSEQ multiplex PCR; TCRdb's version includes in-frame clones alone and lacks a portion of them. The sample yields over 80,000 clones, 75% to 95% seen once. Specimen: unstimulated CD4+ T cells sorted from spleen or lymph node cells, collected before transplant. These receptors all come from a human donor who was the organ donor for an intestinal transplant. The CDR3 runs from the conserved cysteine through the conserved F or W. Fields, in order: D gene, clone size, J gene, V gene, CDR3 DNA, CDR3 protein. D genes are given only for firm matches. Clone sizes are given selectively: once, few, many, or a class where the clone is expanded.

D gene: -; clone size: -; J gene: TRBJ1-1; V gene: TRBV18; CDR3 DNA: TGTGCCAGCTCACCACCCTCCGGGGTGAACGCTGAAGCTTTCTTT; CDR3 protein: CASSPPSGVNAEAFF
D gene: -; clone size: -; J gene: TRBJ2-1; V gene: TRBV6-1; CDR3 DNA: TGTGCCAGCAGTGTGAGCGGGCTTTCCTACAATGAGCAGTTCTTC; CDR3 protein: CASSVSGLSYNEQFF
D gene: -; clone size: -; J gene: TRBJ1-5; V gene: TRBV9; CDR3 DNA: TGTGCCAGCAGCATGACAGGATTTAGCAATCAGCCCCAGCATTTT; CDR3 protein: CASSMTGFSNQPQHF
D gene: -; clone size: -; J gene: TRBJ1-4; V gene: TRBV19; CDR3 DNA: TGTGCCAGTAGTATCGGACAGTCAACTAATGAAAAACTGTTTTTT; CDR3 protein: CASSIGQSTNEKLFF
D gene: -; clone size: -; J gene: TRBJ1-3; V gene: TRBV27; CDR3 DNA: TGTGCCAGCAGTAAATACGGACAGAGCTCTGGAAACACCATATATTTT; CDR3 protein: CASSKYGQSSGNTIYF
D gene: -; clone size: -; J gene: TRBJ2-7; V gene: TRBV7-2; CDR3 DNA: TGTGCCAGCAGCTTAGCAGTGGGGGCTTCTTCCTACGAGCAGTACTTC; CDR3 protein: CASSLAVGASSYEQYF
D gene: -; clone size: -; J gene: TRBJ1-5; V gene: TRBV30; CDR3 DNA: TGTGCCTGGAGTGTACCGCGTGGGAGCTTGGGCAATCAGCCCCAGCATTTT; CDR3 protein: CAWSVPRGSLGNQPQHF
D gene: -; clone size: -; J gene: TRBJ2-3; V gene: TRBV4-2; CDR3 DNA: TGTGCCAGCAGCCAAGATCTGGGCGGGGTTAGCACAGATACGCAGTATTTT; CDR3 protein: CASSQDLGGVSTDTQYF
D gene: -; clone size: -; J gene: TRBJ2-7; V gene: TRBV5-1; CDR3 DNA: TGCGCCAGCAGTCCAAACAAGACACAAACACGGATCTACGAGCAGTACTTC; CDR3 protein: CASSPNKTQTRIYEQYF
D gene: -; clone size: -; J gene: TRBJ1-1; V gene: TRBV7-6; CDR3 DNA: TGTGCCAGCAGCTTCCACATCGGACAGGAAGCTTTCTTT; CDR3 protein: CASSFHIGQEAFF
D gene: -; clone size: once; J gene: TRBJ1-1; V gene: TRBV4-1; CDR3 DNA: TGCGCCAGCGGCTTCTCGGGGAGGGTGAATGAAGCTTTCTTT; CDR3 protein: CASGFSGRVNEAFF
D gene: TRBD2; clone size: -; J gene: TRBJ2-1; V gene: TRBV4-1; CDR3 DNA: TGCGCCAGCAGCCCGCTCGGGGGGGGGACATACAATGAGCAGTTCTTC; CDR3 protein: CASSPLGGGTYNEQFF
D gene: TRBD2; clone size: -; J gene: TRBJ2-3; V gene: TRBV4-1; CDR3 DNA: TGCGCCAGCAGCCATCCTAGCGGAACTACAGATACGCAGTATTTT; CDR3 protein: CASSHPSGTTDTQYF
D gene: -; clone size: -; J gene: TRBJ2-7; V gene: TRBV5-6; CDR3 DNA: TGTGCCAGCAGCTTGGCAGGGAACCCTAGGGACTACGAGCAGTACTTC; CDR3 protein: CASSLAGNPRDYEQYF
D gene: TRBD1; clone size: once; J gene: TRBJ2-7; V gene: TRBV27; CDR3 DNA: TGTGCCAGCAGCGGACAGGACAATACCTACGAGCAGTACTTC; CDR3 protein: CASSGQDNTYEQYF
D gene: TRBD2; clone size: -; J gene: TRBJ2-3; V gene: TRBV18; CDR3 DNA: TGTGCCAGCGGACTCCTACACGGGGGACTAGCGGGGGTTGGAGATACGCAGTATTTT; CDR3 protein: CASGLLHGGLAGVGDTQYF